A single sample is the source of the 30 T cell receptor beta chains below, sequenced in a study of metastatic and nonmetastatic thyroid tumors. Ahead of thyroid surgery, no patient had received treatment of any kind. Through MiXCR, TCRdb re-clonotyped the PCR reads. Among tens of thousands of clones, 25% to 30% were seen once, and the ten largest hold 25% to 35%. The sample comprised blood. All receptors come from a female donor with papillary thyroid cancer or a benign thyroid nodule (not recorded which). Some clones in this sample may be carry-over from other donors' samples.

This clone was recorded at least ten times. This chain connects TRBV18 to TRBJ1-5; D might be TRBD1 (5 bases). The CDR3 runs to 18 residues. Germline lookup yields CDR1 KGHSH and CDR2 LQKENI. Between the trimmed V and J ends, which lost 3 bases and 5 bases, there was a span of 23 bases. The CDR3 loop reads CASSPRVLGSGGHQPQHF. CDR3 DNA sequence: TGTGCCAGCTCACCTAGGGTCCTCGGCTCCGGGGGTCATCAGCCCCAGCATTTT. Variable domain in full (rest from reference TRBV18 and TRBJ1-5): NAGVMQNPRHLVRRRGQEARLRCSPMKGHSHVYWYRQLPEEGLKFMVYLQKENIIDESGMPKERFSAEFPKEGPSILRIQQVVRGDSAAYFCASSPRVLGSGGHQPQHFGDGTRLSIL.

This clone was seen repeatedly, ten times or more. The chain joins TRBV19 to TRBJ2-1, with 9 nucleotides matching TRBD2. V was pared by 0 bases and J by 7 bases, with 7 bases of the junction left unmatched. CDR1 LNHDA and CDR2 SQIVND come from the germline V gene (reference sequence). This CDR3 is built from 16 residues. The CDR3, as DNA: TGTGCCAGTAGTATAGATCAGGCTAGCGGGACGAATGAGCAGTTCTTC. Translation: CASSIDQASGTNEQFF.

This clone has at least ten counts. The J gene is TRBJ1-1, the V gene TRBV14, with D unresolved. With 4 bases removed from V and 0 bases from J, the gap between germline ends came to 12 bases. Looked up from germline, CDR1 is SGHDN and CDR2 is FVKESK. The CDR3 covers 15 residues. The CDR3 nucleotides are TGTGCCAGCAGCCTGACACGGGGTATGAACACTGAAGCTTTCTTT. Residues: CASSLTRGMNTEAFF.

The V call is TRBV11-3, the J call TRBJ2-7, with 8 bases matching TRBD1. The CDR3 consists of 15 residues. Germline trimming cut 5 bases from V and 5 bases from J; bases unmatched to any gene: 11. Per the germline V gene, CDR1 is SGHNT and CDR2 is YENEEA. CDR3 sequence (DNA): TGTGCCAGCAGCAATGGACAGGGTGCTCTCGACGAGCAGTACTTC. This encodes CASSNGQGALDEQYF.

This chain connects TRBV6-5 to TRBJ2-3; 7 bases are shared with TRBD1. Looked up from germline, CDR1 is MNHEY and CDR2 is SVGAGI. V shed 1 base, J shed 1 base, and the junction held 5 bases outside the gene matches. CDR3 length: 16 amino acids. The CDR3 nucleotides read TGTGCCAGCAGTTACTATAGGACAGGTGGCACAGATACGCAGTATTTT. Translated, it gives CASSYYRTGGTDTQYF.

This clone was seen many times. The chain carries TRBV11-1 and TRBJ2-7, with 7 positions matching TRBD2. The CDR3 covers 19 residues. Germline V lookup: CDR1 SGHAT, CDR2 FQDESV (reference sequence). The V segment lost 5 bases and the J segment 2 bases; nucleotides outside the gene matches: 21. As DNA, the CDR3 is TGTGCCAGCAGCGGGGAGGGGCTATCCCCTACGGGTTACCCCTACGAGCAGTACTTC. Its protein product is CASSGEGLSPTGYPYEQYF.

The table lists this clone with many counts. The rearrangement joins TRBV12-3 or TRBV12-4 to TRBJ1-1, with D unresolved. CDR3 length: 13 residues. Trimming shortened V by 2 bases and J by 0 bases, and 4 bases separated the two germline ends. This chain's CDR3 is CASSLSLNTEAFF. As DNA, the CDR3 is TGTGCCAGCAGTTTATCTTTGAACACTGAAGCTTTCTTT.

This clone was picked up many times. The CDR3 DNA reads TGTGCCAGCAGCCCAGGGGGAGGTCTGAACACTGAAGCTTTCTTT. As protein: CASSPGGGLNTEAFF. This chain joins TRBV5-6 and TRBJ1-1, with 7 bases matching TRBD1. With 4 bases clipped from V and 0 bases from J, the junction kept 6 bases outside the gene matches. The germline CDR1 and CDR2 sequences are SGHDT and YYEEEE. This CDR3 spans 15 amino acids. Using reference TRBV5-6 and TRBJ1-1 for the parts outside the CDR3, the full variable domain is DAGVTQSPTHLIKTRGQQVTLRCSPKSGHDTVSWYQQALGQGPQFIFQYYEEEERQRGNFPDRFSGHQFPNYSSELNVNALLLGDSALYLCASSPGGGLNTEAFFGQGTRLTVV.

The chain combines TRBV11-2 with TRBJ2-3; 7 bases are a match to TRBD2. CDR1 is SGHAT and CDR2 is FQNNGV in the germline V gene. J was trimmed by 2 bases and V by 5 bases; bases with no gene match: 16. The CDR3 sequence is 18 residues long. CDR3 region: CASSPIRGTSGNTDTQYF. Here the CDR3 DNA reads TGTGCCAGCAGCCCTATTAGAGGGACCAGCGGGAACACAGATACGCAGTATTTT.

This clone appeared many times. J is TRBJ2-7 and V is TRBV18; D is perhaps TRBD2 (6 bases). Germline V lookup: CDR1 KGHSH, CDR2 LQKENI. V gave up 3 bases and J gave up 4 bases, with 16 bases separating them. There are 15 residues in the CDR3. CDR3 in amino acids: CASSPRGGGRYEQYF. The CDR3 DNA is TGTGCCAGCTCACCGCGGGGTGGAGGGCGGTACGAGCAGTACTTC.

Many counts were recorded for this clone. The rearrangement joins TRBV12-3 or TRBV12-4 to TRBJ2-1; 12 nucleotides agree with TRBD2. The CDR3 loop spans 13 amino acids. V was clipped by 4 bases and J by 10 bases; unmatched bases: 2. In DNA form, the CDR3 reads TGTGCCAGCAGTTGGACTAGCGGGGAGGAGCAGTTCTTC. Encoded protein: CASSWTSGEEQFF.

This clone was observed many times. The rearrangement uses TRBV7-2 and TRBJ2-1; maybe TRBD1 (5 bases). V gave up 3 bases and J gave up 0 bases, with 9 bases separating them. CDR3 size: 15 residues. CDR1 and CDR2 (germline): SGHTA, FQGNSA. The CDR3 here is CASSFRQSSYNEQFF. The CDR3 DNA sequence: TGTGCCAGCAGCTTCCGACAGAGCTCCTACAATGAGCAGTTCTTC. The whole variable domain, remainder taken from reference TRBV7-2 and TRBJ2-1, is GAGVSQSPSNKVTEKGKDVELRCDPISGHTALYWYRQSLGQGLEFLIYFQGNSAPDKSGLPSDRFSAERTGGSVSTLTIQRTQQEDSAVYLCASSFRQSSYNEQFFGPGTRLTVL.

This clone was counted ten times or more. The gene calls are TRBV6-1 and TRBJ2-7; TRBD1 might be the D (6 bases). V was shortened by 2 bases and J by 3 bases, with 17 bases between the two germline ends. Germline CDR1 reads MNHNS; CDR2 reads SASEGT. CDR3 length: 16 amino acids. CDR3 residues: CASSEMGSGAGYEQYF. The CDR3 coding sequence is TGTGCCAGCAGTGAAATGGGGTCAGGGGCGGGCTACGAGCAGTACTTC.

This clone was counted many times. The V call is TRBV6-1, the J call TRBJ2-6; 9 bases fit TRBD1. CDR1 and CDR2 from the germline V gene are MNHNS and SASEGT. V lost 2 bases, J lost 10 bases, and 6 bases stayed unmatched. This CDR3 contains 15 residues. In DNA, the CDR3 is TGTGCCAGCAGTGAACCCGGGACAGGGAAAAACGTCCTGACTTTC. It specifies CASSEPGTGKNVLTF.

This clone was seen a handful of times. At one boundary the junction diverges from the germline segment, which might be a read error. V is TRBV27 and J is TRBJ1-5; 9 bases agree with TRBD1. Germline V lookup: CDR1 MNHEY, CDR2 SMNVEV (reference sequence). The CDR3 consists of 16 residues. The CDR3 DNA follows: TGTGCCAGCAGTGCCCTATACAGGGGGCGCGATCAGACCCAGCATTTT. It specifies CASSALYRGRDQTQHF.

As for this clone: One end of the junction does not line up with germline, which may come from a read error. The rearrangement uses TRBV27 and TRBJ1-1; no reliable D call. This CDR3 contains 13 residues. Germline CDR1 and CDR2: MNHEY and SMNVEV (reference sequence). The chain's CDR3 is CSSSIAMVTEAFF. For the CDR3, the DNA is TGTTCCAGCAGTATTGCGATGGTCACTGAAGCTTTCTTT.

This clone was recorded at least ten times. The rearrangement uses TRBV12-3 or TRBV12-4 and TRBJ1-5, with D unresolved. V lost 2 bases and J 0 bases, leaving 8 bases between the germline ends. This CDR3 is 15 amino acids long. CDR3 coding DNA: TGTGCCAGCAGTTTAAGTGGCAGTAGCAATCAGCCCCAGCATTTT. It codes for CASSLSGSSNQPQHF.

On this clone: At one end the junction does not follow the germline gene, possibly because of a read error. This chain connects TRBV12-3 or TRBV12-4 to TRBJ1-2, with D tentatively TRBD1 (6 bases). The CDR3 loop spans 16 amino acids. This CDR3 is CASSLVGGASCYVYTF. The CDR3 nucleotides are TGTGCCAGCAGTTTAGTAGGGGGGGCTTCTTGCTATGTCTACACCTTC.

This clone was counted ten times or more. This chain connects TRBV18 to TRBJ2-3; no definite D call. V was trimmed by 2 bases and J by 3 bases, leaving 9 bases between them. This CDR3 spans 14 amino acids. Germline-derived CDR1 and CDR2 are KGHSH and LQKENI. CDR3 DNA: TGTGCCAGCTCACCATACGGTGGGACAGATACGCAGTATTTT. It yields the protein CASSPYGGTDTQYF.

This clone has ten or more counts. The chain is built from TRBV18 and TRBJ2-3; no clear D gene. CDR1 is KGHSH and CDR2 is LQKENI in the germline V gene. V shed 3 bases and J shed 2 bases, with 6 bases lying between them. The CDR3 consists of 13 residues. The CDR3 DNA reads TGTGCCAGCTCACCGGACCCCACAGATACGCAGTATTTT. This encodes CASSPDPTDTQYF.

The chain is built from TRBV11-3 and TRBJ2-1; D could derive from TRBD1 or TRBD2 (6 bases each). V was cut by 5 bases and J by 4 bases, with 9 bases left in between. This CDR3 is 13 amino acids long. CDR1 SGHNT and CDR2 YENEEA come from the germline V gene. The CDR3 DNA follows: TGTGCCAGCAGCACGGGGGCTTACAATGAGCAGTTCTTC. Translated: CASSTGAYNEQFF.

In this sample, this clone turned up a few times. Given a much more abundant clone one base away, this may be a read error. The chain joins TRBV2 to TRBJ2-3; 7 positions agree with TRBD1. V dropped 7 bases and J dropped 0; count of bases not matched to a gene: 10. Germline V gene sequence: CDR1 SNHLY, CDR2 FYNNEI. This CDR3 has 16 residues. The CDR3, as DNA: TGTGCCAGCATCCCTAGGACAGGTTGGAGCACAGATACGCAGTATTTT. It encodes CASIPRTGWSTDTQYF.

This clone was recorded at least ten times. The CDR3 DNA sequence: TGTGCTAGTGGTTTGACCTCTTCCGGAAACACCATATATTTT. Translation gives CASGLTSSGNTIYF. The rearrangement uses TRBV12-5 and TRBJ1-3, with D unclear. Germline V gene sequence: CDR1 LGHNT, CDR2 FRNRAP. V was shortened by 2 bases and J by 4 bases, with 9 bases between the two germline ends. The CDR3 consists of 14 residues.

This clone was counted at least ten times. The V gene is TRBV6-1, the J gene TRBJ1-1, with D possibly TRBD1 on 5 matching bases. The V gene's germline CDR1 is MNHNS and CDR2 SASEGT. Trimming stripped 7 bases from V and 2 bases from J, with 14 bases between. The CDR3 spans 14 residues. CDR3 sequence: CASIPTARNTEAFF. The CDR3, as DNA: TGTGCCAGCATCCCGACAGCAAGAAACACTGAAGCTTTCTTT.

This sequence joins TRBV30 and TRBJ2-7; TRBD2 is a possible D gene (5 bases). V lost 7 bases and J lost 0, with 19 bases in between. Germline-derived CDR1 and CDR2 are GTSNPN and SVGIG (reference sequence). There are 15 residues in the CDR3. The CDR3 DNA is TGTGCCTTGTGTGGTGTGGGAGCGATCTCCTACGAGCAGTACTTC. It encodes CALCGVGAISYEQYF. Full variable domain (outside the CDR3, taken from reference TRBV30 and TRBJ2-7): SQTIHQWPATLVQPVGSPLSLECTVEGTSNPNLYWYRQAAGRGLQLLFYSVGIGQISSEVPQNLSASRPQDRQFILSSKKLLLSDSGFYLCALCGVGAISYEQYFGPGTRLTVT.

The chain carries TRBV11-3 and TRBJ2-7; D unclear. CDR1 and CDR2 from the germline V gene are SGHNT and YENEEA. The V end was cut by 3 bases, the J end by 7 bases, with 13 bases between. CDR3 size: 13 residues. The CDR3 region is CASSFGSAGEQYF. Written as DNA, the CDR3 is TGTGCCAGCAGCTTCGGCTCGGCCGGGGAGCAGTACTTC. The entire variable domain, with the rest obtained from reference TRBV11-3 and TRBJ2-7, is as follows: EAGVVQSPRYKIIEKKQPVAFWCNPISGHNTLYWYLQNLGQGPELLIRYENEEAVDDSQLPKDRFSAERLKGVDSTLKIQPAELGDSAVYLCASSFGSAGEQYFGPGTRLTVT.

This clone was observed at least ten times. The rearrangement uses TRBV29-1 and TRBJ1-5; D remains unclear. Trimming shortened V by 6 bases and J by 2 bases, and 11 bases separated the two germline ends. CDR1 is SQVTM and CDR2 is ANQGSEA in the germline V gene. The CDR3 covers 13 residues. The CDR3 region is CSVVLGGNQPQHF. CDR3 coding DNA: TGCAGCGTAGTATTAGGTGGCAATCAGCCCCAGCATTTT.

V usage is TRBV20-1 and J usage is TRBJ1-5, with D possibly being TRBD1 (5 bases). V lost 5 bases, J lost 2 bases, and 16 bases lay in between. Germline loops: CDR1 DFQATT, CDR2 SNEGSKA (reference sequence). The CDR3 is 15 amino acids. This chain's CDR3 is CSAFGGGRGNQPQHF. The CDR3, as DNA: TGCAGTGCTTTTGGGGGAGGAAGGGGCAATCAGCCCCAGCATTTT.

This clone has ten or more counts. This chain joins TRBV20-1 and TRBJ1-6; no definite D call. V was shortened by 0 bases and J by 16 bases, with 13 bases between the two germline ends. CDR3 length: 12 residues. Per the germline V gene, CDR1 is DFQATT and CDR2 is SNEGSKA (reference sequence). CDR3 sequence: CSAREGLEILHF. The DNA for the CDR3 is TGCAGTGCTAGAGAGGGGTTGGAGATTCTCCACTTT.

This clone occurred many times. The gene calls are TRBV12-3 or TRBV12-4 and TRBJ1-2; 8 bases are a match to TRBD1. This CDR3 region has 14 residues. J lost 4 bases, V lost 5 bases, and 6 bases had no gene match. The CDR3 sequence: CASSLQGAAYGYTF. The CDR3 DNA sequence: TGTGCCAGCAGTCTCCAGGGGGCCGCCTATGGCTACACCTTC.